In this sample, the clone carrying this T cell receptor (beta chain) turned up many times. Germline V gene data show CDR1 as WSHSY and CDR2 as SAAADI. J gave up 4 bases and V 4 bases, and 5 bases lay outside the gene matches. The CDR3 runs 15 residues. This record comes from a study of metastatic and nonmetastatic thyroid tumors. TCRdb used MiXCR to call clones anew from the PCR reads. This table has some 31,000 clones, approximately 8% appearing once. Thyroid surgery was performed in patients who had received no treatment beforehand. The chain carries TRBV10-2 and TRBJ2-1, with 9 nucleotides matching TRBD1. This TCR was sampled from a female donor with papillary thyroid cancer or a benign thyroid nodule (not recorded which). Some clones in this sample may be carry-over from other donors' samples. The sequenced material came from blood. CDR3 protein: CASSVPGTGYNEQFF. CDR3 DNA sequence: TGCGCCAGCAGTGTTCCCGGGACAGGGTACAATGAGCAGTTCTTC.